What follows are 2 T cell receptor beta chains derived from one specimen sequenced in a study of cytotoxic CD8 clonotypes in ibrutinib-treated CLL. Method: immunoSEQ multiplex PCR; TCRdb's copy keeps in-frame clones and lacks some. The table records more than 50,000 clones, 57% of them present only once. Sequenced material: PBMCs, taken after 12 months of ibrutinib treatment. The receptors originated from a human donor with chronic lymphocytic leukemia.

This chain uses TRBV19 with TRBJ2-7; TRBD1 is a possible D gene (5 bases). Trimming cost V 4 bases and J 6 bases, with 16 bases left between them. Germline CDR1 reads LNHDA; CDR2 reads SQIVND (reference sequence). The CDR3 has 14 residues. The CDR3 region has the DNA TGTGCCAGTAGTAGCCGGGCAGGGCCGTCCGAGCAGTACTTC. Translation gives CASSSRAGPSEQYF.

This clone has a single count. The J gene is TRBJ2-7, the V gene TRBV6-5; 7 positions agree with TRBD1. V shed 5 bases, J shed 3 bases, and the junction held 4 bases outside the gene matches. The CDR3 runs 13 residues. The germline V gene encodes CDR1 MNHEY and CDR2 SVGAGI. CDR3 sequence reads: CASSPTGFYEQYF. The CDR3 DNA follows: TGTGCCAGCAGTCCGACAGGGTTCTACGAGCAGTACTTC.